A single sample gave rise to the 15 T cell receptor beta chains below, sequenced in a study of cytomegalovirus exposure and HLA in healthy donors. The PCR was carried out with 60 Vbeta primers and 13 Jbeta primers. Data came from immunoSEQ multiplex PCR; TCRdb stores just in-frame clones and leaves some out. Of more than 130,000 clones listed, roughly four fifths are singletons. The sequenced sample was PBMCs. These receptors came from a human donor in good health.

The chain couples TRBV9 to TRBJ2-1; TRBD1 matches 9 bases. Trimming cost V 4 bases and J 3 bases; bases outside gene matches: 2. Germline V gene lookup returns CDR1 SGDLS and CDR2 YYNGEE. The CDR3 is 14 residues long. The CDR3 DNA reads TGTGCCAGCAGCTGGACAGGGGACTACAATGAGCAGTTCTTC. The encoded protein is CASSWTGDYNEQFF.

Only a few counts were recorded for this clone. J is TRBJ2-7 and V is TRBV5-5; D might be TRBD1 (6 bases). CDR1 is SGHKS and CDR2 is YYEKEE in the germline V gene (reference sequence). The CDR3 contains 14 residues. Trimming took 0 bases from V and 4 from J, leaving 11 bases between them. The CDR3 loop is CASSLEGQIYEQYF. CDR3 DNA sequence: TGTGCCAGCAGCTTGGAAGGACAGATTTACGAGCAGTACTTC.

V is TRBV7-8 and J is TRBJ1-5; 11 bases map to TRBD1. Germline loops: CDR1 SGHVS, CDR2 FQNEAQ. Unmatched junction bases numbered 2, after V lost 1 base and J lost 6 bases. The CDR3 covers 15 residues. The chain's CDR3 is CASSLGTGGSQPQHF. The CDR3, as DNA: TGTGCCAGCAGCTTAGGGACAGGGGGCTCTCAGCCCCAGCATTTT. The full variable domain, completed using reference TRBV7-8 and TRBJ1-5, is GAGVSQSPRYKVAKRGQDVALRCDPISGHVSLFWYQQALGQGPEFLTYFQNEAQLDKSGLPSDRFFAERPEGSVSTLKIQRTQQEDSAVYLCASSLGTGGSQPQHFGDGTRLSIL.

This clone has just a few counts. The chain couples TRBV30 to TRBJ2-5; possibly TRBD1 for D (6 bases). CDR1 is GTSNPN and CDR2 is SVGIG in the germline V gene (reference sequence). The CDR3 is made up of 14 amino acids. Trimming pared 3 bases from V and 7 bases from J, leaving 18 bases between. Here the CDR3 reads CAWSLDSDTRTQYF. CDR3 nucleotide sequence: TGTGCCTGGAGCTTGGACAGTGATACGAGGACCCAGTACTTC.

In DNA, the CDR3 is TGTGCCATCGGGGCAGCGGGTTCACCCCTCCACTTT. Amino acid sequence: CAIGAAGSPLHF. V gene TRBV10-3 combines with J gene TRBJ1-6, with D perhaps matching TRBD1 (5 bases). V lost 8 bases and J lost 9, with 11 bases in between. Germline V CDR1 and CDR2: ENHRY, SYGVKD. There are 12 residues in the CDR3.

This clone turned up a few times. The CDR3 nucleotides are TGCAGCGTTGAAGATTATACAGGATCCTCCTACGAGCAGTACTTC. It specifies CSVEDYTGSSYEQYF. This chain joins TRBV29-1 and TRBJ2-7; tentative D call: TRBD1 (5 bases). The CDR3 loop spans 15 amino acids. Per the germline V gene, CDR1 is SQVTM and CDR2 is ANQGSEA. Trimming took off 0 bases at V and 0 bases at J, with 12 bases between the two ends.

The J gene is TRBJ2-5, the V gene TRBV18, with 10 bases matching TRBD1. The CDR3 sequence is 16 residues long. Germline CDR1 KGHSH, CDR2 LQKENI. The J segment lost 2 bases and the V segment lost 3 bases, leaving 6 bases of the junction unmatched. CDR3 residues: CASSPGTGANQETQYF. In nucleotides, the CDR3 is TGTGCCAGCTCACCCGGGACAGGGGCTAATCAAGAGACCCAGTACTTC.

This clone was counted a single time. The chain employs TRBV19 and TRBJ2-7; 7 nucleotides line up with TRBD1. The length of the CDR3 is 13 residues. Per germline, CDR1 LNHDA and CDR2 SQIVND (reference sequence). Trimming took 4 bases from V and 6 from J; bases not matched to a gene: 6. The CDR3 DNA is TGTGCCAGTAGTACCACACAGGGGAGCGAGCAGTACTTC. Translation gives CASSTTQGSEQYF.

Note on this clone: An end of the junction differs from the germline gene, which may be a read error. The sample holds other DNA sequences that translate to the same CDR3. The CDR3 sequence: CASSFWVRDRNTEAFF. The CDR3 DNA reads as TGTGCCAGCAGCTTTTGGGTCCGGGACAGGAACACTGAGGCTTTCTTT. The rearrangement uses TRBV11-2 and TRBJ1-1; 8 nucleotides align to TRBD1. Looked up from germline, CDR1 is SGHAT and CDR2 is FQNNGV. The CDR3 spans 16 residues.

Only a few counts were recorded for this clone. The rearrangement links TRBV9 to TRBJ2-5, with 8 bases fitting TRBD2. V shed 0 bases and J 5 bases; nucleotides not matched to a gene: 9. CDR1 is SGDLS, CDR2 YYNGEE, per germline. The CDR3 runs to 16 residues. The CDR3 coding sequence is TGTGCCAGCAGCGTAGGAAGCGGGGGAGCGGGGGAGACCCAGTACTTC. Encoded protein: CASSVGSGGAGETQYF.

This clone has only a few counts. This chain connects TRBV5-6 to TRBJ1-5; D unresolved. From germline, CDR1 is SGHDT and CDR2 YYEEEE. Deletions cut 1 base from V and 4 bases from J, with 6 bases between. The CDR3 runs to 13 residues. DNA of the CDR3: TGTGCCAGCAGCTTGACAGCAAATCAGCCCCAGCATTTT. It specifies CASSLTANQPQHF.

This clone was counted once. V usage is TRBV10-2 and J usage is TRBJ2-7, with D perhaps matching TRBD1 (6 bases). This CDR3 spans 13 amino acids. Germline V CDR1 and CDR2: WSHSY, SAAADI. V was clipped by 7 bases and J by 7 bases, with 17 bases between them. The CDR3 loop is CASTGTSVGEQYF. CDR3 DNA: TGCGCCAGCACCGGGACATCGGTTGGGGAGCAGTACTTC.

This clone was detected once. The chain uses TRBV6-4 and TRBJ2-7; D may be TRBD1 (6 bases). V was pared by 8 bases and J by 4 bases, with 18 bases between. The CDR3 loop spans 14 amino acids. Germline CDR1 is MRHNA and CDR2 is SNTAGT. The CDR3 loop is CASPQQGRNYEQYF. For the CDR3, the DNA is TGTGCCAGCCCGCAACAGGGACGAAATTACGAGCAGTACTTC.

The chain carries TRBV4-1 and TRBJ2-7; the match to TRBD2 covers 7 bases. Germline V lookup: CDR1 MGHRA, CDR2 YSYEKL. The CDR3 contains 16 residues. V shed 1 base, J shed 2 bases, and the junction held 8 bases outside the gene matches. The CDR3 is CASSQGTLAQTYEQYF. Written as DNA, the CDR3 is TGCGCCAGCAGCCAAGGTACACTAGCGCAGACCTACGAGCAGTACTTC.

The chain combines TRBV5-1 with TRBJ1-4; 8 bases are shared with TRBD1. With 3 bases clipped from V and 5 bases from J, the junction kept 6 bases outside the gene matches. The CDR3 is 15 residues long. CDR1 and CDR2 (germline): SGHRS, YFSETQ. The CDR3 nucleotides read TGCGCCAGCAGCTGGACCGGGACAGGCAATGAAAAACTGTTTTTT. This translates into CASSWTGTGNEKLFF.